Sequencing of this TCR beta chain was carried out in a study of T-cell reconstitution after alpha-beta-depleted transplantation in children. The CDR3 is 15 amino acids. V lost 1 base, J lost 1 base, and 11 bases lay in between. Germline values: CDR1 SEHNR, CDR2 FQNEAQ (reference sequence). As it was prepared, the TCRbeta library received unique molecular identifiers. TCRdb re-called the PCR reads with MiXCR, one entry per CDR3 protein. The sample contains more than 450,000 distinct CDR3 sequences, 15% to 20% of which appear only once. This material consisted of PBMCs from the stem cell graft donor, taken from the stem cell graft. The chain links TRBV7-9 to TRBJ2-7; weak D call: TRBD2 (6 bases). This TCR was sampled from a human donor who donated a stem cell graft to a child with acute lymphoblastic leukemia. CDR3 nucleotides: TGTGCCAGCAGCTTAGGGTGGGGGGAGTCCTACGAGCAGTACTTC. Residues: CASSLGWGESYEQYF. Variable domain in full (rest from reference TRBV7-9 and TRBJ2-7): DTGVSQNPRHKITKRGQNVTFRCDPISEHNRLYWYRQTLGQGPEFLTYFQNEAQLEKSRLLSDRFSAERPKGSFSTLEIQRTEQGDSAMYLCASSLGWGESYEQYFGPGTRLTVT.